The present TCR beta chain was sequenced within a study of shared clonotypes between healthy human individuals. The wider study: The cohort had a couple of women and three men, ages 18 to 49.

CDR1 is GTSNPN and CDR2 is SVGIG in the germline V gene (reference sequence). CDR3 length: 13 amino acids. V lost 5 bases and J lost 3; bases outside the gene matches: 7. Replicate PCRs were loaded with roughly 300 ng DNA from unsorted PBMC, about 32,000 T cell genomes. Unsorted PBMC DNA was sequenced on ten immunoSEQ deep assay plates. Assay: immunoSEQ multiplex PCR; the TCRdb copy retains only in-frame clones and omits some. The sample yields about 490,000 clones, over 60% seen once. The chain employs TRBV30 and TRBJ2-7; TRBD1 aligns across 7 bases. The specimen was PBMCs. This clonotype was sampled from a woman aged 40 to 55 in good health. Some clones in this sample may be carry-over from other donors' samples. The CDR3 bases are TGTGCCTGGGGGGGACAGCGGAGCTACGAGCAGTACTTC. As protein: CAWGGQRSYEQYF.